The clone carrying this T cell receptor (beta chain) was counted many times. This record belongs to a study of T cell repertoires in cytomegalovirus infection. At the level of the study: Both CMV infection and a matching HLA type were indicated by public TCR beta signatures.

Germline CDR1 and CDR2: SEHNR and FQNEAQ (reference sequence). CDR3 length: 17 amino acids. The ends were cut back, 0 bases at V and 0 bases at J, with 12 bases in the middle. Via MiXCR, TCRdb re-called the reads, giving one row per CDR3 protein. The sample consists of some 300,000 distinct CDR3 sequences, approximately 10% of them appearing once. The clonotype was recovered from a human donor in good health (CMV status not recorded). Some clones in this sample may be carry-over from other donors' samples. Input material: PBMCs. The chain has TRBV7-9 and TRBJ1-3, with D uncertain. CDR3 protein: CASSLAKGGISGNTIYF. CDR3 DNA: TGTGCCAGCAGCTTAGCTAAAGGCGGCATCTCTGGAAACACCATATATTTT.